A selection of T cell receptor beta chains follows, all from one sample in a study of T-cell memory formation after mild COVID-19. MiXCR, applied by TCRdb to the 5' RACE reads, yields one record per CDR3 protein. The data contain about 82,000 distinct CDR3 sequences, 9.5% to 15% of them singletons. Material for sequencing was PBMCs or a T cell subset sorted from them (not recorded which). Every receptor here comes from a man aged 18 to 29 who had mild COVID-19 (a few samples of this study predate the infection). Cell type and time point are not known. Both conserved end residues are trimmed from each CDR3. The order of the fields is V gene, CDR3 protein.

v_gene: TRBV21-1
CDR3aa: ASSNNTEAF

v_gene: TRBV6-2/TRBV6-3
CDR3aa: ASSYSAGGYADTQY

v_gene: TRBV5-1
CDR3aa: ASSLTGAMNYGYT

v_gene: TRBV6-5
CDR3aa: ASSYASGGLEQY

v_gene: TRBV20-1
CDR3aa: SATASGFTDTQY

v_gene: TRBV6-2/TRBV6-3
CDR3aa: ASSSAGMLTDTQY

v_gene: TRBV7-6
CDR3aa: ASSLGAGGHYEQY

v_gene: TRBV6-5
CDR3aa: ASHPGQGVQPSNQPQH

v_gene: TRBV20-1
CDR3aa: SARDLYRNEQY

v_gene: TRBV21-1
CDR3aa: ASPLRGASKGGKETQY

v_gene: TRBV11-2
CDR3aa: ASSLVTQIGARGGYT

v_gene: TRBV10-3
CDR3aa: AISAGTSGGLKETQY

v_gene: TRBV7-8
CDR3aa: ASSSTSGGLGNEQF